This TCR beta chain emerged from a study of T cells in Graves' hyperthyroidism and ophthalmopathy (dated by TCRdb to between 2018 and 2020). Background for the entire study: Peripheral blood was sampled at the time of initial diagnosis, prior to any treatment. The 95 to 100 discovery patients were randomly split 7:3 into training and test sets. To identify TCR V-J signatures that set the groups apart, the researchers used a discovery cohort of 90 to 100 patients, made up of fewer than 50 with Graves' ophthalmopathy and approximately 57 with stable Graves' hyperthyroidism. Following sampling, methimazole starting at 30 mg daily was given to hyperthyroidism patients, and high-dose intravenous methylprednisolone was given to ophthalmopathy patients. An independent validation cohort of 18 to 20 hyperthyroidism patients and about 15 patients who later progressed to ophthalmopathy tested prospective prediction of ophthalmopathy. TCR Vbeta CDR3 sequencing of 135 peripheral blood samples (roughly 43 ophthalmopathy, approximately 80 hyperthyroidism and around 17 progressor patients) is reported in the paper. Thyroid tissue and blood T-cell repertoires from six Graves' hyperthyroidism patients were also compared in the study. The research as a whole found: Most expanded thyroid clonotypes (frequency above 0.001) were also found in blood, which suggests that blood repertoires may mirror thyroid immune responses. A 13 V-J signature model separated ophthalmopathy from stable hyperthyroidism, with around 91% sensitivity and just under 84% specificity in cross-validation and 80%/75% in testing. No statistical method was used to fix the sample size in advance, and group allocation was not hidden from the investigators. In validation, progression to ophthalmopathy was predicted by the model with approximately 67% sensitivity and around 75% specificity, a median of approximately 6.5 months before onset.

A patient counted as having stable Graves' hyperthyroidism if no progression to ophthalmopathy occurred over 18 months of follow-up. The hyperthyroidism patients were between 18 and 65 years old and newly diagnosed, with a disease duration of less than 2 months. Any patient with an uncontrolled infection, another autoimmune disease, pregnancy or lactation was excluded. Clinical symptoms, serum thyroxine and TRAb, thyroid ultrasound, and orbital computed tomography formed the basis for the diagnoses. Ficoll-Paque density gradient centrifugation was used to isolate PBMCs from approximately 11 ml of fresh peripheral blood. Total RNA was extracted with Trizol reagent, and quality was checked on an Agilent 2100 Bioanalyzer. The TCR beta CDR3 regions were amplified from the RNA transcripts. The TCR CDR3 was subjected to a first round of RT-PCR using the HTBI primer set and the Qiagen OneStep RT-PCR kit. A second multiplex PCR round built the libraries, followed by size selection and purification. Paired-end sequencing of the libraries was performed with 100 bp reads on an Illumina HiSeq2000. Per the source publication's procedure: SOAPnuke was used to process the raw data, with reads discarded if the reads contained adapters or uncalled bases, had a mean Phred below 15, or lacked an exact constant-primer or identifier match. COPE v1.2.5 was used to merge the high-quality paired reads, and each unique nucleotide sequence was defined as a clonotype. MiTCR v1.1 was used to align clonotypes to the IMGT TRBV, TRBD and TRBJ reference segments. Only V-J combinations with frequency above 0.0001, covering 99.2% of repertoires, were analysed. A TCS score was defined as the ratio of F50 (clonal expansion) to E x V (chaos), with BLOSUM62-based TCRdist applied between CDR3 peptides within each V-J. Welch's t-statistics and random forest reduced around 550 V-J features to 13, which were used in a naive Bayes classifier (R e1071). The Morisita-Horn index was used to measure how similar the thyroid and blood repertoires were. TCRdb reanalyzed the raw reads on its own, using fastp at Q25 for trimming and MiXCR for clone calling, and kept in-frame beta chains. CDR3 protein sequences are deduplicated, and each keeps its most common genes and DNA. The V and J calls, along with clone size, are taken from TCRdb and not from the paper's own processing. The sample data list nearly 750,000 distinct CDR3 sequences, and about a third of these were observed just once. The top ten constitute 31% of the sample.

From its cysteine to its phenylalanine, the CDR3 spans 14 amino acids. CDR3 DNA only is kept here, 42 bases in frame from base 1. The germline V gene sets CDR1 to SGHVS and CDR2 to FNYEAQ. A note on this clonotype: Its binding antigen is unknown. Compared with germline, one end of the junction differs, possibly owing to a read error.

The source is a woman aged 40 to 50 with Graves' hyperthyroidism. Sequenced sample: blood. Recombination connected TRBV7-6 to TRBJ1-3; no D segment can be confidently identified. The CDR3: CASTCTISGNAIYF. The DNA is TGTGCCAGCACCTGTACCATCTCTGGAAACGCCATATATTTT.